The source of this T cell receptor (beta chain) is a study of blood T cell repertoires in COVID-19. Across the whole study: Acute and convalescent COVID-19 specimens originated in the United States, Italy and Spain. The analysed material was cDNA or gDNA that came from T cells, B-cell-depleted T cells, or PBMCs.

Germline values: CDR1 ENHRY, CDR2 SYGVKD. V lost 3 bases and J lost 1, with 10 bases in between. The CDR3 loop spans 14 amino acids. Study processing details: From reference gene primer amplification, estimates of nucleated cell counts were derived. Assay: immunoSEQ multiplex PCR; the TCRdb copy retains only in-frame clones and omits some. V and J calls plus clone size are reproduced from that table; the DNA served to infer D and trimming. The data show roughly 70,000 clones, about nine tenths seen once. This chain links TRBV10-3 with TRBJ2-7, with a tentative D call TRBD2 (6 bases). The source of this sequence is a human donor with active COVID-19. The donor label of this sample is uncertain. The sequenced sample was peripheral blood. The CDR3 spells CAISETSSSYEQYF. The CDR3 DNA is TGTGCCATCAGTGAAACTAGCAGTTCCTACGAGCAGTACTTC.